The 10 T cell receptor beta chains reported below all come from one sample, sequenced in a study of T cells in localized non-small cell lung cancer. Using immunoSEQ multiplex PCR, the repertoire was profiled, and TCRdb retains in-frame clones only, with some absent. The profile shows around 50,000 clones, roughly 88% of them singletons. The sample in question was peripheral blood, obtained before any cancer treatment. The receptors derive from a woman between 40 and 69 years old with stage I lung adenocarcinoma.

V and J are TRBV4-1 and TRBJ1-3, with 7 bases matching TRBD1. CDR3 length equals 14 residues. Germline V gives CDR1 MGHRA, CDR2 YSYEKL. V was pared by 6 bases and J by 1 base, with 3 bases of the junction left unmatched. CDR3 in amino acids: CASRQGPSGNTIYF. CDR3 nucleotides: TGCGCCAGCAGACAGGGGCCTTCTGGAAACACCATATATTTT.

The chain recombines TRBV7-9 with TRBJ2-7; 7 bases match TRBD1. The V gene's germline CDR1 is SEHNR and CDR2 FQNEAQ (reference sequence). J was trimmed by 4 bases and V by 0 bases; bases with no gene match: 3. This CDR3 is built from 14 residues. This chain's CDR3 is CASSLADRRYEQYF. In DNA, the CDR3 is TGTGCCAGCAGCTTAGCGGACAGGAGGTACGAGCAGTACTTC. Complete variable domain (other parts from reference TRBV7-9 and TRBJ2-7): DTGVSQNPRHKITKRGQNVTFRCDPISEHNRLYWYRQTLGQGPEFLTYFQNEAQLEKSRLLSDRFSAERPKGSFSTLEIQRTEQGDSAMYLCASSLADRRYEQYFGPGTRLTVT.

The gene calls are TRBV19 and TRBJ2-1, with D possibly TRBD2 on 6 matching bases. Trimming took off 4 bases at V and 10 bases at J, with 14 bases between the two ends. This CDR3 region has 13 residues. Germline V gene data show CDR1 as LNHDA and CDR2 as SQIVND (reference sequence). The CDR3 spells CASSRGGVPEQFF. The CDR3, as DNA: TGTGCCAGTAGTAGGGGCGGGGTTCCGGAGCAGTTCTTC.

This chain connects TRBV6-6 to TRBJ1-2; 7 positions agree with TRBD1. After removal of 0 bases from V and 9 bases from J, the junction contained 4 bases not matched to a gene. The CDR3 extends over 13 amino acids. Germline V gene lookup returns CDR1 MNHNY and CDR2 SVGAGI (reference sequence). CDR3 nucleotide sequence: TGTGCCAGCAGTTACTCCATAGGGGGCCGCTACACCTTC. Residues: CASSYSIGGRYTF.

This sequence joins TRBV7-9 and TRBJ2-5; 10 bases line up with TRBD1. This CDR3 has 16 amino acids. The germline gives CDR1 SEHNR, CDR2 FQNEAQ (reference sequence). Unmatched junction bases numbered 5, after V lost 0 bases and J lost 4 bases. In DNA form, the CDR3 reads TGTGCCAGCAGCTTAGCGCAGGGACAGGGGCGAGAGACCCAGTACTTC. Protein product: CASSLAQGQGRETQYF.

The CDR3 sequence: CASSIWSGTGIDYGYTF. The CDR3 nucleotides are TGTGCCAGTAGTATCTGGTCCGGGACAGGGATTGACTATGGCTACACCTTC. The rearrangement links TRBV19 to TRBJ1-2; 9 bases are a match to TRBD1. V dropped 3 bases and J dropped 3; count of bases not matched to a gene: 11. Germline V gives CDR1 LNHDA, CDR2 SQIVND (reference sequence). This CDR3 is built from 17 residues.

The J gene is TRBJ2-3, the V gene TRBV6-4; D unresolved. The CDR3 is made up of 13 amino acids. CDR1 and CDR2 from the germline V gene are MRHNA and SNTAGT. V was pared by 11 bases and J by 2 bases, with 14 bases between. CDR3 loop: CAPRVAPTDTQYF. In nucleotides, the CDR3 is TGTGCCCCACGGGTAGCCCCCACAGATACGCAGTATTTT.

V and J are TRBV5-4 and TRBJ1-5; 8 nucleotides agree with TRBD1. V was clipped by 1 base and J by 4 bases; unmatched bases: 7. The CDR3 consists of 16 residues. CDR1 and CDR2 from the germline V gene are SGHNT and YYREEE (reference sequence). CDR3 DNA: TGTGCCAGCAGCTTGACAGGGGGTTCACGTAATCAGCCCCAGCATTTT. This encodes CASSLTGGSRNQPQHF.

This clone was seen more than once but under ten times. The chain employs TRBV21-1 and TRBJ1-2; the D segment call TRBD1 is taken from the table without a DNA check. TRBV21-1 is a known pseudogene. This CDR3 contains 18 residues. CDR3 in amino acids: CASNRYRGQGYVNYGYTF. In DNA form, the CDR3 reads TGTGCCAGCAACCGATACAGGGGCCAGGGCTACGTCAACTATGGCTACACCTTC.

The rearrangement joins TRBV7-2 to TRBJ2-2; 9 nucleotides agree with TRBD2. The length of the CDR3 is 16 residues. Germline V CDR1 and CDR2: SGHTA, FQGNSA. Trimming at V came to 2 bases and at J to 6 bases, leaving 7 bases not matched to a gene. In DNA form, the CDR3 reads TGTGCCAGCAGCTTAACGGCGGGGGGGCCGGCCGGGGAGCTGTTTTTT. It specifies CASSLTAGGPAGELFF.